The present T cell receptor beta chain was sequenced within a study of blood T cell repertoires in COVID-19. Worth noting for this clone: The sample holds other DNA sequences that translate to the same CDR3.

Sequencing was performed with immunoSEQ multiplex PCR; in TCRdb, only in-frame clones are kept and a portion is missing. The table shows 120,000 to 150,000 clones, with 70% to 80% occurring only once. Sequencing used peripheral blood. The receptor's source is a man between 45 and 60 years old with acute or convalescent COVID-19.

The CDR3 sequence is CASSPPGASTDTQYF. CDR3 bases: TGTGCCAGCTCACCCCCGGGAGCTAGCACAGATACGCAGTATTTT. V is TRBV18 and J is TRBJ2-3, with a weak D call TRBD2 (6 bases). The germline V gene has CDR1 KGHSH and CDR2 LQKENI. The CDR3 runs 15 residues. Trimming removed 3 bases at V and 0 bases at J, with 10 bases between.